The present T cell receptor beta chain was sequenced within a study of control samples from healthy donors and cancer patients. The repertoire was sequenced with immunoSEQ multiplex PCR; TCRdb's copy has only in-frame clones and lacks some. The sample yields about 140,000 clones, 92% seen once. Trimming shortened V by 2 bases and J by 3 bases, and 11 bases separated the two germline ends. Germline V gene lookup returns CDR1 MNHNS and CDR2 SASEGT. This CDR3 comprises 14 residues. This TCR came from a man between 25 and 39 years old in good health. This chain uses TRBV6-1 with TRBJ2-7; the D gene could be TRBD1 or TRBD2 (5 bases each). Sequencing input: blood. CDR3 loop: CASSEPDGGYEQYF. CDR3 DNA: TGTGCCAGCAGTGAACCTGATGGGGGCTACGAGCAGTACTTC.